This T cell receptor (beta chain) was documented in a study of blood T cell repertoires in COVID-19. With 0 bases clipped from V and 4 bases from J, the junction kept 10 bases outside the gene matches. Germline-derived CDR1 and CDR2 are WNHNN and SYGVQD (reference sequence). This CDR3 has 17 amino acids. The repertoire was sequenced with immunoSEQ multiplex PCR; TCRdb's copy has only in-frame clones and lacks some. This sample carries fewer than 350,000 clones, about nine tenths of them seen once, and the ten largest clones take over 9.5%. The V and J genes are TRBV10-1 and TRBJ1-2, with TRBD1 identical over 8 bases. Sequencing was done on a sample of peripheral blood. The TCR sequence derives from a woman aged 30 to 39 with COVID-19, enrolled during active disease. The CDR3 DNA follows: TGCGCCAGCAGTGAGTCGCTTTCAACAGGGGGTGTCTATGGCTACACCTTC. Translation: CASSESLSTGGVYGYTF.